This T cell receptor beta chain is from a study of T cells in Graves' hyperthyroidism and ophthalmopathy. Ten or more counts support this clonotype. Patients counted as stable if ophthalmopathy did not develop within 18 months. Trimming cost V 4 bases and J 1 base, with 8 bases left between them. The CDR3 totals 13 residues. Germline CDR1 MDHEN, CDR2 SYDVKM. TCR beta CDR3 regions were amplified from RNA transcripts. First-round RT-PCR targeting the TCR CDR3 was performed with the HTBI primer set. Via MiXCR, TCRdb re-called the multiplex PCR reads, giving one row per CDR3 protein. The sample lists about 570,000 distinct CDR3 sequences, around 15% occurring once.

Sequenced material: blood. V usage is TRBV28 and J usage is TRBJ2-7; D gene unclear. The clonotype comes from a woman between 40 and 50 years old with Graves' hyperthyroidism. In DNA form, the CDR3 reads TGTGCCAGCAGTTACCTGCGGTCCTACGAGCAGTACTTC. It yields the protein CASSYLRSYEQYF.